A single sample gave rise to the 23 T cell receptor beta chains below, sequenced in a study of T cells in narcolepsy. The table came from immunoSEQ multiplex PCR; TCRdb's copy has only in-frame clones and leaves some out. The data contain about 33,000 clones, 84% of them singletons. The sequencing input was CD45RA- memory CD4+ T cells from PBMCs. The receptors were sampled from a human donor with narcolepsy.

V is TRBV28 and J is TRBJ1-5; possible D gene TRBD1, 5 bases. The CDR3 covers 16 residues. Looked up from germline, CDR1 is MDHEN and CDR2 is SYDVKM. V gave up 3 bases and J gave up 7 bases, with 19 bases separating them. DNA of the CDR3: TGTGCCAGCAGTTTGGGGGGGAGGACCTATGGCCAGCCCCAGCATTTT. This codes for CASSLGGRTYGQPQHF.

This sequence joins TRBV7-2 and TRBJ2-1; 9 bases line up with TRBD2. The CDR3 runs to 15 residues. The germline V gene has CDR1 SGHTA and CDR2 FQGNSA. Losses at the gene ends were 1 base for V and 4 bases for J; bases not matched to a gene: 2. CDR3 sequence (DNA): TGTGCCAGCAGCTTAGTAGCGGGGGATTACAATGAGCAGTTCTTC. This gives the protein CASSLVAGDYNEQFF.

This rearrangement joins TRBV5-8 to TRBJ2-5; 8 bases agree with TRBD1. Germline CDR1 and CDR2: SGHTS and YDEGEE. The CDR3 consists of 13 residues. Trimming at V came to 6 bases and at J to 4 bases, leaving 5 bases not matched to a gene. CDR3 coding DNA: TGTGCCAGCAACCGCGGACAGGGAGAGACCCAGTACTTC. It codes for CASNRGQGETQYF.

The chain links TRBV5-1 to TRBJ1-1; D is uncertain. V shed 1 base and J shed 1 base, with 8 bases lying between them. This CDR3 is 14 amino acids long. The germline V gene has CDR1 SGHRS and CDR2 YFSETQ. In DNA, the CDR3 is TGCGCCAGCAGCTTGTGGCGGGGGAACACTGAAGCTTTCTTT. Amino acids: CASSLWRGNTEAFF.

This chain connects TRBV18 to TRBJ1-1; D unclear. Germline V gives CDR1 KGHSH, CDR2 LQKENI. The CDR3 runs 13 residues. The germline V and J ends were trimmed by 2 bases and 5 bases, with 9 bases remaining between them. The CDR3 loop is CASSPMGRTEAFF. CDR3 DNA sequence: TGTGCCAGCTCACCAATGGGTAGAACTGAAGCTTTCTTT. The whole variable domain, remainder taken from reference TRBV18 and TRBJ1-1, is NAGVMQNPRHLVRRRGQEARLRCSPMKGHSHVYWYRQLPEEGLKFMVYLQKENIIDESGMPKERFSAEFPKEGPSILRIQQVVRGDSAAYFCASSPMGRTEAFFGQGTRLTVV.

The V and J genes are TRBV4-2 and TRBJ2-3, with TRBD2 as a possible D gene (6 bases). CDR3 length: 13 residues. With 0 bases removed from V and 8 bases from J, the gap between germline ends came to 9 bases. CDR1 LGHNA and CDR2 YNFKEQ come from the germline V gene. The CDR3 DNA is TGTGCCAGCAGCCAAGATCGCGGGACTACGCAGTATTTT. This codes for CASSQDRGTTQYF.

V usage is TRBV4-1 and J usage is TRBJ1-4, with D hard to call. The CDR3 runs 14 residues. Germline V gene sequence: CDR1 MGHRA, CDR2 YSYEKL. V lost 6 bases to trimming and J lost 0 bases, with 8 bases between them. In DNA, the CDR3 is TGCGCCAGCAGTTATGGTGCAACTAATGAAAAACTGTTTTTT. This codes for CASSYGATNEKLFF.

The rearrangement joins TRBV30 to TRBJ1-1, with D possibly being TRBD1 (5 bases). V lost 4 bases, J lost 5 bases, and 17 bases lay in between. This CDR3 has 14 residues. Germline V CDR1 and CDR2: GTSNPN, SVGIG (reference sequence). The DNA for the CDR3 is TGTGCCTGGAAACAGCCAGGGAAATGGACTGAAGCTTTCTTT. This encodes CAWKQPGKWTEAFF.

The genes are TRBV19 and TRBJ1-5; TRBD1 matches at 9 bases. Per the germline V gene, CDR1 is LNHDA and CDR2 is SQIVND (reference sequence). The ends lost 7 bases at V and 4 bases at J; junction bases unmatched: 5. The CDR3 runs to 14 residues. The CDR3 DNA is TGTGCCAGTAAAGACGACAGGGGGAATCAGCCCCAGCATTTT. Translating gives CASKDDRGNQPQHF. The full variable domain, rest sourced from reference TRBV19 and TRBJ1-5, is DGGITQSPKYLFRKEGQNVTLSCEQNLNHDAMYWYRQDPGQGLRLIYYSQIVNDFQKGDIAEGYSVSREKKESFPLTVTSAQKNPTAFYLCASKDDRGNQPQHFGDGTRLSIL.

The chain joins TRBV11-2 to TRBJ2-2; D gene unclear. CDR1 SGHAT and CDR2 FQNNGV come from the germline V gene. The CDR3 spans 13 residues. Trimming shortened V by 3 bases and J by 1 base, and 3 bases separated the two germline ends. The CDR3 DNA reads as TGTGCCAGCAGCTTCCAGAACACCGGGGAGCTGTTTTTT. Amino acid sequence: CASSFQNTGELFF.

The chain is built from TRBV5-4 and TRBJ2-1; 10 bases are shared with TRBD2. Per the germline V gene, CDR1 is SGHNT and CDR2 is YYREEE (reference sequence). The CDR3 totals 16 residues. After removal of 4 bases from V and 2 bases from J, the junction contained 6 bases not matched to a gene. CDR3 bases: TGTGCCAGCAGCAACCAGCGGGGGGGGACCTACAATGAGCAGTTCTTC. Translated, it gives CASSNQRGGTYNEQFF.

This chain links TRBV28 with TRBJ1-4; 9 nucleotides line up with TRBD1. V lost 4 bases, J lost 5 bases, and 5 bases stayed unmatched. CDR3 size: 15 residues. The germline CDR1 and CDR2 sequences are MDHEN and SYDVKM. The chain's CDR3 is CASSSGQGKNEKLFF. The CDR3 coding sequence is TGTGCCAGCAGTTCGGGACAGGGAAAAAATGAAAAACTGTTTTTT.

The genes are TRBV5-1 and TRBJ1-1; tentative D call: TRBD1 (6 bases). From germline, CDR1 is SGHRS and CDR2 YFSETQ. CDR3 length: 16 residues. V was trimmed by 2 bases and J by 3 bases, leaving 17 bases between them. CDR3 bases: TGCGCCAGCAGCTTTAGTCAGAGGACAGCGGACACTGAAGCTTTCTTT. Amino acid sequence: CASSFSQRTADTEAFF.

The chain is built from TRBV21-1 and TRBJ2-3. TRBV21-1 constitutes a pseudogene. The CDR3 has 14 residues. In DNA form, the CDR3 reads TGTGCCAGCAGCGAGGGGCTAGGTCAAGATACGCAGTATTTT. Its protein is CASSEGLGQDTQYF.

CDR3 region: CASSSHGGEQFF. The CDR3 DNA sequence: TGTGCCAGCAGCTCCCATGGCGGTGAGCAGTTCTTC. The chain links TRBV5-8 to TRBJ2-1, with no clear D. The length of the CDR3 is 12 residues. CDR1 SGHTS and CDR2 YDEGEE come from the germline V gene. Trimming removed 3 bases at V and 9 bases at J, with 10 bases between.

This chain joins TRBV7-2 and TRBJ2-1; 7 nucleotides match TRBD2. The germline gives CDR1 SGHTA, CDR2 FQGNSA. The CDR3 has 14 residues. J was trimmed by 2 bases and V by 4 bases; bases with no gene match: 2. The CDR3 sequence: CASSSGLTYNEQFF. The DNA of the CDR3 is TGTGCCAGCAGCTCGGGACTAACCTACAATGAGCAGTTCTTC.

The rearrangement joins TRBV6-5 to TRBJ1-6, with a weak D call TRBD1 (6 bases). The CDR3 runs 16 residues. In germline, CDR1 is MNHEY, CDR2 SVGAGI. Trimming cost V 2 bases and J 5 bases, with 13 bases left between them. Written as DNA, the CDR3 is TGTGCCAGCAGTTACGGGACAACTACCAATAATTCACCCCTCCACTTT. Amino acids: CASSYGTTTNNSPLHF.

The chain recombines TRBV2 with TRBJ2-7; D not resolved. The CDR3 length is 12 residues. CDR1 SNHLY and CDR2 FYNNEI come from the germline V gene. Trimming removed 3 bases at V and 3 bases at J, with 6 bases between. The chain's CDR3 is CASSDDFYEQYV. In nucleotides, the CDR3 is TGTGCCAGCAGTGATGACTTCTACGAGCAGTACGTC.

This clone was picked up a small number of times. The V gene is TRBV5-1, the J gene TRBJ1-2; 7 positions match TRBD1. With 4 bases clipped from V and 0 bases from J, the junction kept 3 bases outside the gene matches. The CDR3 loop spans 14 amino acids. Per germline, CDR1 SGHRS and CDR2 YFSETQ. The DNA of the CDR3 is TGCGCCAGCAGCCCCGGGACAGCTAACTATGGCTACACCTTC. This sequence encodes CASSPGTANYGYTF.

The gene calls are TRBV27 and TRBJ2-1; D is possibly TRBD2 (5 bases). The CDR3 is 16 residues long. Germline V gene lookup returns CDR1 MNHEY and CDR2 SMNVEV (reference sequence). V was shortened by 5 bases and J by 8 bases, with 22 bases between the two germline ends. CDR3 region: CASSPRVSLAEDEQFF. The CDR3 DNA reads TGTGCCAGCAGTCCGCGGGTGAGTCTTGCGGAGGATGAGCAGTTCTTC.

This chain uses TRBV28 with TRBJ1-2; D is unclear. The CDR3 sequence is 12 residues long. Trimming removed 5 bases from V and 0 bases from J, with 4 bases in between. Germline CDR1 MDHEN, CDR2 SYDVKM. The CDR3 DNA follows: TGTGCCAGCAGTACACCTAACTATGGCTACACCTTC. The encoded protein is CASSTPNYGYTF.

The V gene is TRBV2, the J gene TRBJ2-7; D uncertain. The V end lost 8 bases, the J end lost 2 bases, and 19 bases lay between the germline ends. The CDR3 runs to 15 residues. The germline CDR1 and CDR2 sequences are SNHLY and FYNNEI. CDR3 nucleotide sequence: TGTGCCAGCGGATCATTCCCAGGTCCGACCTACGAGCAGTACGTC. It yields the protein CASGSFPGPTYEQYV.

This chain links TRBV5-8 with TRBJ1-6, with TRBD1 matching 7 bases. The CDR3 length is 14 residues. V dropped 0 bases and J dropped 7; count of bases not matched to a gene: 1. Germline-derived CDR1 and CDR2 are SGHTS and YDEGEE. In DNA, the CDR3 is TGTGCCAGCAGCTTGGTACAGGGGAATTCACCCCTCCACTTT. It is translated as CASSLVQGNSPLHF.